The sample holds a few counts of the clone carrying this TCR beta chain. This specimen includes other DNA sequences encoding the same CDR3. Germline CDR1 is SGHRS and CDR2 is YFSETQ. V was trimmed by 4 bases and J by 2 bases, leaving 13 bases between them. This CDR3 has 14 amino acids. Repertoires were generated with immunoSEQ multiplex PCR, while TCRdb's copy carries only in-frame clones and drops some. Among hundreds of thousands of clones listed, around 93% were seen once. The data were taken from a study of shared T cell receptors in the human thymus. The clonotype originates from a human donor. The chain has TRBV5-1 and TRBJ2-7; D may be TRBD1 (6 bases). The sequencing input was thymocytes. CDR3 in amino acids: CASSPGTPTYEQYF. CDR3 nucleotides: TGCGCCAGCAGCCCAGGGACACCGACCTACGAGCAGTACTTC. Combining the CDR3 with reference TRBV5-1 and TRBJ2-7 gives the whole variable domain KAGVTQTPRYLIKTRGQQVTLSCSPISGHRSVSWYQQTPGQGLQFLFEYFSETQRNKGNFPGRFSGRQFSNSRSEMNVSTLELGDSALYLCASSPGTPTYEQYFGPGTRLTVT.